The present T cell receptor beta chain was sequenced within a study of T cell responses to AZD1222 COVID-19 vaccine. Study findings and constraints: Most donors were white British, females outnumbered males, and clonal diversity was possibly underestimated. Spike-specific TCR breadth and depth were elevated following two AZD1222 doses. Nearly half of spike-specific TCRs reportedly target variant regions that are unmutated in the B.1.351 and B.1.1.7 variants.

Remarks on this clone: Its antigen is currently unknown.

Measured with immunoSEQ multiplex PCR; TCRdb has only the in-frame clones, and not every one. The sample lists roughly 120,000 clones, more than 80% occurring once. Doses given second, at about 4 or about 12 weeks, were pooled. Germline CDR1 reads GTSNPN; CDR2 reads SVGIG (reference sequence). The CDR3 extends over 14 amino acids. The germline V and J ends were trimmed by 4 bases and 1 base, with 13 bases remaining between them. This sample comprised peripheral blood, obtained 28 days after the second AZD1222 dose. The clonotype originates from an adult who received the AZD1222 COVID-19 vaccine. The chain joins TRBV30 to TRBJ1-1; D remains unclear. CDR3 in amino acids: CAWTPLQSNTEAFF. The CDR3 nucleotides read TGTGCCTGGACCCCCCTTCAATCGAACACTGAAGCTTTCTTT.